A selection of T cell receptor beta chains follows, all from one sample in a study of cytomegalovirus exposure and HLA in healthy donors. TCRdb's table, derived via immunoSEQ multiplex PCR, lists solely in-frame clones and lacks some. The table shows 150,000 to 180,000 clones, with around 79% occurring only once. Sequencing was performed on PBMCs. These receptors all come from a man aged 18 to 29 in good health and CMV-seronegative. The CDR3 runs from the conserved cysteine through the conserved F or W. A D gene is named only where the DNA matches it firmly. Clone size, where shown, is once, few, many, or a class for clones that have expanded.

>TRBJ2-1|TRBV4-3|NA|NA
TGCGCCAGCAGCCAAGTGGCGGGGAGCTCCTACAATGAGCAGTTCTTC
CASSQVAGSSYNEQFF
>TRBJ2-2|TRBV6-5|TRBD2|few
TGTGCCAGCAGACTAGCGGGAGACACCGGGGAGCTGTTTTTT
CASRLAGDTGELFF
>TRBJ2-1|TRBV9|TRBD2|few
TGTGCCAGCAGCGCGAGCGGGAGGTCGGGGAATGAGCAGTTCTTC
CASSASGRSGNEQFF
>TRBJ2-2|TRBV11-2|TRBD1|NA
TGTGCCAGCAGCTTGGTAGGGGGCAGGGCCGGGGAGCTGTTTTTT
CASSLVGGRAGELFF
>TRBJ1-5|TRBV4-1|NA|NA
TGCGCCAGCAGCGTAGCGGCTTATAGCAATCAGCCCCAGCATTTT
CASSVAAYSNQPQHF
>TRBJ2-7|TRBV6-1|NA|NA
TGTGCCAGCAGTGAAGGGTCCACCGGGTCCTACGAGCAGTACTTC
CASSEGSTGSYEQYF
>TRBJ1-1|TRBV11-2|TRBD1|NA
TGTGCCAGCAGCCCCTTGAAGGGGGCCACTGAAGCTTTCTTT
CASSPLKGATEAFF
>TRBJ2-3|TRBV27|NA|NA
TGTGCCAGCAGTTACACACCCTTCGACACAGATACGCAGTATTTT
CASSYTPFDTDTQYF
>TRBJ1-1|TRBV25-1|NA|NA
TGTGCCAGCAGTGGACAGTCGGAGACTGAAGCTTTCTTT
CASSGQSETEAFF
>TRBJ2-7|TRBV5-1|TRBD1|NA
TGCGCCAGCAGGGGACAGGGTAGGGACGAGCAGTACTTC
CASRGQGRDEQYF
>TRBJ2-5|TRBV2|NA|NA
TGTGCCAGCGAAATTAGCGGTCACCAAGAGACCCAGTACTTC
CASEISGHQETQYF
>TRBJ1-1|TRBV6-5|NA|NA
TGTGCCAGCAGACTAGGGCCCGTAGAGGCTGAAGCTTTCTTT
CASRLGPVEAEAFF
>TRBJ2-2|TRBV13|NA|NA
TGTGCCAGCAGCTTTTCCCCCGAGTGGACCGGGGAGCTGTTTTTT
CASSFSPEWTGELFF
>TRBJ2-7|TRBV7-6|NA|NA
TGTGCCAGCAGCCCAGGGGTCGGGGGTGCAGCGGGAGAGCAGTACTTC
CASSPGVGGAAGEQYF
>TRBJ2-1|TRBV18|TRBD1|NA
TGTGCCAGCTCACCACCTCGGACAGGGACCTACAATGAGCAGTTCTTC
CASSPPRTGTYNEQFF
>TRBJ1-1|TRBV5-6|TRBD1|NA
TGTGCCAGCAGCTTGAGGGTGGACAGGGGGTGGAACACTGAAGCTTTCTTT
CASSLRVDRGWNTEAFF
>TRBJ1-1|TRBV12-5|TRBD1|NA
TGTGCTAGTGCCCTGACAGGGGGCTACACTGAAGCTTTCTTT
CASALTGGYTEAFF
>TRBJ2-3|TRBV5-6|NA|NA
TGTGCCAGCAGCTTCCAAGAGTTCACAGATACGCAGTATTTT
CASSFQEFTDTQYF
>TRBJ2-2|TRBV5-6|NA|NA
TGTGCCAGCAGCTTGGAGGGTAGCGCAAACACCGGGGAGCTGTTTTTT
CASSLEGSANTGELFF
>TRBJ2-2|TRBV7-2|NA|once
TGTGCCAGCAGCCACGACCAGGCGGGGGAGCTGTTTTTT
CASSHDQAGELFF
>TRBJ2-7|TRBV29-1|TRBD1|NA
TGCAGCGTTGAATTAGTTGGACAGGGGGCTTTCGAGCAGTACTTC
CSVELVGQGAFEQYF
>TRBJ2-7|TRBV28|NA|few
TGTGCCAGCAGTTTATGGGCGGGGCGGGATGGCGGAGGGTACTTC
CASSLWAGRDGGGYF
>TRBJ2-7|TRBV27|TRBD2|NA
TGTGCCAGCTCGACCCGGACTAGCGGGCGCCTACTCGAGCAGTACTTC
CASSTRTSGRLLEQYF
>TRBJ2-7|TRBV19|NA|once
TGTGCCAGTAGTTATGACAGCTCCTACGAGCAGTACTTC
CASSYDSSYEQYF
>TRBJ2-5|TRBV5-1|TRBD1|few
TGCGCCAGCAGCTTGGGGACAGGGGATCCACAAGAGACCCAGTACTTC
CASSLGTGDPQETQYF
>TRBJ2-3|TRBV4-1|NA|few
TGCGCCAGCAGCCAAGAAGGCAGGGGGGTCACAGATACGCAGTATTTT
CASSQEGRGVTDTQYF
>TRBJ1-5|TRBV28|NA|few
TGTGCCAGCATTAGGGGAGGGTGGGGAAATCAGCCCCAGCATTTT
CASIRGGWGNQPQHF
>TRBJ1-5|TRBV2|NA|once
TGTGCCAGCAGAGAAGTCGGGCAGCCCCAGCATTTT
CASREVGQPQHF
>TRBJ2-3|TRBV5-6|TRBD2|NA
TGTGCCAGCAGCTCCACTAGCGGGAGGCCCACAGATACGCAGTATTTT
CASSSTSGRPTDTQYF
>TRBJ2-3|TRBV6-5|TRBD1|few
TGTGCCAGCAGTTACTCCGGGACAGGGAGCACAGATACGCAGTATTTT
CASSYSGTGSTDTQYF
>TRBJ1-5|TRBV29-1|NA|once
TGCAGCGTTGGCGAGGAGGCTAGTCAGCCCCAGCATTTT
CSVGEEASQPQHF
>TRBJ2-3|TRBV19|TRBD2|NA
TGTGCCAGTAGTGCACTAGCGACTAGCACAGATACGCAGTATTTT
CASSALATSTDTQYF
>TRBJ2-3|TRBV11-2|TRBD1|NA
TGTGCCAGCAGGACAAACAGGGGTAGGGCGCCCCCGCAGTATTTT
CASRTNRGRAPPQYF
>TRBJ1-2|TRBV28|NA|NA
TGTGCCAGCACAGGGCCCGTGTATGGCTACACCTTC
CASTGPVYGYTF
>TRBJ2-1|TRBV7-9|NA|NA
TGTGCCAGCAGTCGCACCCTGGCGGGGACCTTCTACAATGAGCAGTTCTTC
CASSRTLAGTFYNEQFF
>TRBJ2-7|TRBV18|TRBD1|NA
TGTGCCAGCTCACCAGGGACAGGGAACTCCTACGAGCAGTACTTC
CASSPGTGNSYEQYF